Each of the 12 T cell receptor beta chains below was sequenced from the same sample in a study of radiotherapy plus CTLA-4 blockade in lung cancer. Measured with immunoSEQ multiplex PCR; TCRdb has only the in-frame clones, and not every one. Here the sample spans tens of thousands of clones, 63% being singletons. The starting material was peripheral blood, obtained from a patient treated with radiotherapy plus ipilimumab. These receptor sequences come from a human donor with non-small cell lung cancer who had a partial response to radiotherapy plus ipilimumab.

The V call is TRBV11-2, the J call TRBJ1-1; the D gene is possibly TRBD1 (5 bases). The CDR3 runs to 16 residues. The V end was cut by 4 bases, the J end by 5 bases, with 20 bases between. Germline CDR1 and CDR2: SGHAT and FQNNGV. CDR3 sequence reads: CASSSQRVWGGTEAFF. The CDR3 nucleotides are TGTGCCAGCAGCTCCCAGCGGGTATGGGGGGGGACTGAAGCTTTCTTT.

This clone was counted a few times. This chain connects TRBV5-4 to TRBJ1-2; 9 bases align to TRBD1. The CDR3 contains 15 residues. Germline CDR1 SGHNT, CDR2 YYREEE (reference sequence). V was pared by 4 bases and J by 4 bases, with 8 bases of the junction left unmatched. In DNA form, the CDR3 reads TGTGCCAGCAGCGATCCTCGGACAGGGGCCTATGGCTACACCTTC. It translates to CASSDPRTGAYGYTF.

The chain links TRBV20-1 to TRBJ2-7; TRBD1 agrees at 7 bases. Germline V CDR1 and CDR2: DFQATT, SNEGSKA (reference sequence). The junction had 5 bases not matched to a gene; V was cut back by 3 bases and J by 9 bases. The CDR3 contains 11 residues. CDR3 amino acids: CSAREQGSQYF. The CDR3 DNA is TGCAGTGCTAGGGAACAGGGGTCGCAGTACTTC.

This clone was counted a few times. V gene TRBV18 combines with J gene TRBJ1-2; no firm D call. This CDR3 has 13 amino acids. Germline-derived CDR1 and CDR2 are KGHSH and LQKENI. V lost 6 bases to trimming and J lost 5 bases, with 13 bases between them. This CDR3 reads CASSPERGYGYTF. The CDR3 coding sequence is TGTGCCAGCTCGCCAGAACGGGGATATGGCTACACCTTC.

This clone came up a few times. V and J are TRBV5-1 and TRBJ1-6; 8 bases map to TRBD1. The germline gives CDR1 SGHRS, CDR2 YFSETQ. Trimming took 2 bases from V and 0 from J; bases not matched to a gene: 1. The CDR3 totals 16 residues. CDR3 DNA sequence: TGCGCCAGCAGCTTCGGGACAGGCTCCTATAATTCACCCCTCCACTTT. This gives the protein CASSFGTGSYNSPLHF.

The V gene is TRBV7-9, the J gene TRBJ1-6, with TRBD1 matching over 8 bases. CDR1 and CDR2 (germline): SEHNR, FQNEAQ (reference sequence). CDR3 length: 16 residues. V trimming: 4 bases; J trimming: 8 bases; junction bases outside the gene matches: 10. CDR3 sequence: CASSSGQGVFYSPLHF. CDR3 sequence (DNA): TGTGCCAGCAGCTCCGGACAGGGCGTCTTTTATTCACCCCTCCACTTT.

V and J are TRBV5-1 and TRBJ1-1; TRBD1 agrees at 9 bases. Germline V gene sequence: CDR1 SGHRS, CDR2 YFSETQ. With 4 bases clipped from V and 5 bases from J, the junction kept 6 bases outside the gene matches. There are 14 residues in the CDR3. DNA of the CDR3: TGCGCCAGCAGCGAACAGGGGGCCGGGACTGAAGCTTTCTTT. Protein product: CASSEQGAGTEAFF.

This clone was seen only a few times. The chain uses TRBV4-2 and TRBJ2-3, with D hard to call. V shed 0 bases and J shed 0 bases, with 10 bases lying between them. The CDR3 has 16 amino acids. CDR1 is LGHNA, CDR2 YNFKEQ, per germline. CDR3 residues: CASSQDRLTSTDTQYF. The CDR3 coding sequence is TGTGCCAGCAGCCAAGACCGGTTAACTAGCACAGATACGCAGTATTTT.

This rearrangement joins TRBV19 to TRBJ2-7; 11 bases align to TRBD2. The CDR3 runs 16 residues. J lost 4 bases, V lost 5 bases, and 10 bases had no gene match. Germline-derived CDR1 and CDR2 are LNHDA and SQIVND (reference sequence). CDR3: CASSSKLAGVSYEQYF. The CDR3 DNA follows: TGTGCCAGTAGTTCTAAACTAGCGGGAGTTTCGTACGAGCAGTACTTC.

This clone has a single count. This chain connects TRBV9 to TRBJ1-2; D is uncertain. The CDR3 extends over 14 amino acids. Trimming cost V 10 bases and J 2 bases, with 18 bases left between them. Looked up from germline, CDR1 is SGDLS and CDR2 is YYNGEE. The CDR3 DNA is TGTGCCGCCGCGCCCGGGAGTGGGAACTATGGCTACACCTTC. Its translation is CAAAPGSGNYGYTF.

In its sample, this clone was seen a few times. This CDR3 reads CASSRTAFGEKLFF. In DNA, the CDR3 is TGTGCCAGCAGTCGGACAGCATTCGGGGAAAAACTGTTTTTT. The chain uses TRBV6-1 and TRBJ1-4; maybe TRBD1 (6 bases). This CDR3 contains 14 residues. Germline CDR1 MNHNS, CDR2 SASEGT. Trimming removed 5 bases at V and 8 bases at J, with 15 bases between.

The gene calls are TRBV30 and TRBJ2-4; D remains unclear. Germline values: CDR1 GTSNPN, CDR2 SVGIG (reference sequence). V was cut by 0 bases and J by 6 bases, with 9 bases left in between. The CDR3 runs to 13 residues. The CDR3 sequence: CAWSVSRGNIQYF. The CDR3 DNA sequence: TGTGCCTGGAGTGTTTCAAGAGGAAACATTCAGTACTTC.